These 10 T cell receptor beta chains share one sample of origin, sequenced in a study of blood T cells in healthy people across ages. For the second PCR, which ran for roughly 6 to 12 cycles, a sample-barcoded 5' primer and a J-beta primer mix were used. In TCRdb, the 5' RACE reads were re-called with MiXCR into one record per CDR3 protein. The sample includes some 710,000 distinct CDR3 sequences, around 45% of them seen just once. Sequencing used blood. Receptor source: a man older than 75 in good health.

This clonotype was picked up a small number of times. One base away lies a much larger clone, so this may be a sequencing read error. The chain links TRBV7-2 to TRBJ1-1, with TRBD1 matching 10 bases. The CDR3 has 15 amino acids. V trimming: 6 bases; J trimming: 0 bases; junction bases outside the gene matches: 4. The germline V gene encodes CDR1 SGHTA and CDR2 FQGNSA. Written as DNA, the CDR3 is TGTGCCAGCAGGGGACAGGGGTCCCTGAACACTGAAGCTTTCTTT. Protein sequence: CASRGQGSLNTEAFF.

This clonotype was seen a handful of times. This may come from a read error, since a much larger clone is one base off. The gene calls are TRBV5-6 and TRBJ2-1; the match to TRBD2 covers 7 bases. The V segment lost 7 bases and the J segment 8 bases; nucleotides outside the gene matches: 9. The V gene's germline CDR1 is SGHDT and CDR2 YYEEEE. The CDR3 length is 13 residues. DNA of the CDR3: TGTGCCAGCGCTTGGGGGGGGTCCGATGAGCAGTTCTTC. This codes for CASAWGGSDEQFF.

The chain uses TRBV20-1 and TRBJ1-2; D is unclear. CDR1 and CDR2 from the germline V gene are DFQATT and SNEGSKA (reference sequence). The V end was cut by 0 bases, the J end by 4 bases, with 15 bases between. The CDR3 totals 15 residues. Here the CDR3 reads CSARDLAPPPYGYTF. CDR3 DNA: TGCAGTGCTAGAGATCTGGCCCCTCCTCCCTATGGCTACACCTTC.

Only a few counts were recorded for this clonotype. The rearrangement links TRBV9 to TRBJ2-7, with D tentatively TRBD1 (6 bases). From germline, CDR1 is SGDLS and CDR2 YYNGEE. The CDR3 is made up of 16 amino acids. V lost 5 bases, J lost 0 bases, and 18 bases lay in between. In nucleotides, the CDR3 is TGTGCCAGCAGTAAAAGTGGGGACACGAGCTCCTACGAGCAGTACTTC. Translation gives CASSKSGDTSSYEQYF.

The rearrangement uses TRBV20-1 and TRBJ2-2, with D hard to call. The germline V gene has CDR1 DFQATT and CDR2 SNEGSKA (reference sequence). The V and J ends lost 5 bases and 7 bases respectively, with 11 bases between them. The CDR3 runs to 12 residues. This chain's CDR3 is CSAELDVGELFF. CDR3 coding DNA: TGCAGTGCTGAATTAGATGTCGGGGAGCTGTTTTTT.

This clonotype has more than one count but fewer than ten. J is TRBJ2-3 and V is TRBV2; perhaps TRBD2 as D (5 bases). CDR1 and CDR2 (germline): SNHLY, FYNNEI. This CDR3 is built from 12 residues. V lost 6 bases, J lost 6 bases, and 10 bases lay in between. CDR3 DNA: TGTGCCAGCAGGGTGGGAGAGGATACGCAGTATTTT. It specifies CASRVGEDTQYF.

Written as DNA, the CDR3 is TGTGCCAGCAGCCAAGAGCCCGGAGTCTCAGATACGCAGTATTTT. This translates into CASSQEPGVSDTQYF. The chain uses TRBV4-2 and TRBJ2-3; D ambiguous. The CDR3 extends over 15 amino acids. Trimming took off 0 bases at V and 4 bases at J, with 11 bases between the two ends. Germline assignment: CDR1 LGHNA and CDR2 YNFKEQ.

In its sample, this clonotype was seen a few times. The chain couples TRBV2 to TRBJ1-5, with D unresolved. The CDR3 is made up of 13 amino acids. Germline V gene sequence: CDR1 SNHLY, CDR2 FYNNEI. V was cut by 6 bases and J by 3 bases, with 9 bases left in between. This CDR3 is CASSDSNNQPQHF. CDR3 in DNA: TGTGCCAGCAGCGATAGTAACAATCAGCCCCAGCATTTT.

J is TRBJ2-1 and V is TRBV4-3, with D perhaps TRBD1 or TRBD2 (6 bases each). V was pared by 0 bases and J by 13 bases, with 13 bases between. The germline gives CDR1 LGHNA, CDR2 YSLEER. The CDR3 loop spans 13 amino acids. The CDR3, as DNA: TGCGCCAGCAGCCAAGACCTGGAGGGGGATCAGTTCTTC. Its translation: CASSQDLEGDQFF.

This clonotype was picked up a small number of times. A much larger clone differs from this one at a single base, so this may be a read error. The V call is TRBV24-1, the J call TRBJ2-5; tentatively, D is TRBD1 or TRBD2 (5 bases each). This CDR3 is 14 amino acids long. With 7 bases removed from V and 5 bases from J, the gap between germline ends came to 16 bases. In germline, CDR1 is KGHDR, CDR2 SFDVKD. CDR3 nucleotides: TGTGCCACCAGGGACCCTGGGACCTCGGAGACCCAGTACTTC. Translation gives CATRDPGTSETQYF.